This TCR beta chain was found in a study of T cell responses to AZD1222 COVID-19 vaccine. Overall study results and limits: Just 5 to 7 AZD1222 recipients were seropositive at baseline. Among the donors, most were white British and more were female, and clonal diversity was possibly underestimated.

The germline gives CDR1 LNHDA, CDR2 SQIVND (reference sequence). The V and J ends lost 5 bases and 3 bases respectively, with 10 bases between them. The CDR3 totals 13 residues. Clones were sequenced by immunoSEQ multiplex PCR, and TCRdb holds only the in-frame ones, with some missing. The sample gives tens of thousands of clones, about 89% of which show up once; 25% to 35% is in the top ten. Concerning this clone: No antigen is known for it.

The TCR originated in an adult who received the AZD1222 COVID-19 vaccine. The chain has TRBV19 and TRBJ1-2; D unclear. The material was peripheral blood, obtained 28 days after the second AZD1222 dose. In nucleotides, the CDR3 is TGTGCCAGTAGTTTCGGCGGGGACTATGGCTACACCTTC. Its protein product is CASSFGGDYGYTF.